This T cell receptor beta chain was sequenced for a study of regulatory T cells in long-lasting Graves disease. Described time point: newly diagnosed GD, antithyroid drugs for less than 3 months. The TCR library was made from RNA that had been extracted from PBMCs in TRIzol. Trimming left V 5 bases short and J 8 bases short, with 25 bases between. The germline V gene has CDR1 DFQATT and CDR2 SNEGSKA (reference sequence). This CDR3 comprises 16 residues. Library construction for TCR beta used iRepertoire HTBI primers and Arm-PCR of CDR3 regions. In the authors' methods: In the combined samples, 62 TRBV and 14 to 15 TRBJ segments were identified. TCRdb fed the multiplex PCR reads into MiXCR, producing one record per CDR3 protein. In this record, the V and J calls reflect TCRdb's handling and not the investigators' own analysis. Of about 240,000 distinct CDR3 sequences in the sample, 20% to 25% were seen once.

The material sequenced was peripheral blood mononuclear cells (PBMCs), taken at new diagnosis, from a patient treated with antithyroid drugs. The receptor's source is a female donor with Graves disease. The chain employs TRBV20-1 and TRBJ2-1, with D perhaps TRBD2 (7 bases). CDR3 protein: CSACPALANNRDEQFF. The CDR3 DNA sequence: TGCAGTGCTTGCCCGGCACTAGCGAACAACAGGGATGAGCAGTTCTTC.